Below, one TCR beta chain is given with its context. No antigen is known for it. Its ends do not fully match the called genes, so a read error is possible. The record originates from a study of vaccination and CD4 T cells after COVID-19. The Oncomine TCR Beta short-read assay sequenced DNA from cultured CD4+ T cells. From the PCR reads, TCRdb called clonotypes with MiXCR, one entry per CDR3 protein. The table lists 24,000 or so distinct CDR3 sequences, approximately 59% of them singletons. The CDR3 is made up of 14 amino acids. Germline-derived CDR1 and CDR2 are MNHEY and SMNVEV (reference sequence). Described treatment: roughly 11-day PBMC culture with coronavirus spike peptide pools or control peptides (ViraFEST assay).

J is TRBJ2-7 and V is TRBV27, with D maybe TRBD2 (6 bases). The source is a human donor who had recovered from COVID-19. The material sequenced was CD4+ T cells from blood, cultured in vitro. CDR3 DNA sequence: TGTGCCAGCAGCTTATCCGGACGGGACTTCGAGCAGTACTTC. Its translation is CASSLSGRDFEQYF.